The rows below give T cell receptor beta chains drawn from one sample of a study of OX40 agonist ivuxolimab in advanced cancers. Measured with immunoSEQ multiplex PCR; TCRdb has only the in-frame clones, and not every one. The sample lists tens of thousands of clones, around 83% occurring once. Sequenced here: CD4+ or CD8+ T cells sorted from blood, sampled in a trial of the OX40 agonist ivuxolimab. These receptors came from an adult with an advanced solid tumor such as melanoma, head and neck, liver or kidney cancer. The conserved cysteine and the conserved F or W are not part of the CDR3 here. The D gene is left open where the match is weak.

v_call,d_call,j_call,cdr3_aa
TRBV6-6,TRBD1,TRBJ1-2,ASSYEGTGYGYT
TRBV5-1,-,TRBJ2-7,ASSEQGSSYEQY
TRBV5-1,TRBD1,TRBJ2-1,ASSQGQGVYNEQF
TRBV7-9,-,TRBJ1-2,ASSEGGNYGYT
TRBV28,-,TRBJ2-5,ASSLSTAYGETQY
TRBV7-9,TRBD2,TRBJ2-4,ASSSWREAFQY
TRBV2,-,TRBJ1-3,ASSEAEGNTIY
TRBV6-5,-,TRBJ2-3,ASSRTEDTQY
TRBV2,-,TRBJ1-4,ASSEINEKLF
TRBV27,-,TRBJ2-4,ASSRREGIQY
TRBV5-1,-,TRBJ2-7,ASSLAADNSYEQY
TRBV18,-,TRBJ1-1,ASSYSGGPEAF
TRBV19,-,TRBJ2-5,ASSTNFEETQY
TRBV19,TRBD2,TRBJ2-7,ATTPRLAGYYEQY
TRBV11-3,TRBD1,TRBJ2-1,ASSWDSASYNEQF
TRBV7-2,-,TRBJ2-1,ASSLEVAASEQF
TRBV6-6,-,TRBJ1-6,ASSSARTYNSPLH
TRBV7-2,-,TRBJ2-3,ASSRTPGTDTQY
TRBV7-6,-,TRBJ2-5,ASSPRPNGETQY
TRBV28,-,TRBJ2-7,ASSFQNYEQY
TRBV7-9,TRBD1,TRBJ1-2,ASRSGTGKKTNYGYT
TRBV4-2,-,TRBJ2-1,ASSQVRGSYNEQF
TRBV10-3,-,TRBJ2-1,AISDPVGTPDPEQF
TRBV7-9,TRBD2,TRBJ2-3,ASSPEGKRGPRDTQY
TRBV4-1,-,TRBJ1-2,ASSQDGERYGYT
TRBV11-2,-,TRBJ2-7,ASSLAPKIYEQY
TRBV19,-,TRBJ2-6,ASTQGGLSGANVLT
TRBV10-2,-,TRBJ1-1,ASRTHQGQPMNTEAF
TRBV7-2,TRBD1,TRBJ2-7,ASSFGQGGDYEQY
TRBV5-8,-,TRBJ1-2,ASSWNGYT
TRBV28,-,TRBJ2-2,ASTIARAGKAGELF
TRBV18,TRBD1,TRBJ1-6,ASSLQGQGMNSPLH
TRBV19,TRBD1,TRBJ2-2,ASSVGTAGLGELF
TRBV27,TRBD2,TRBJ2-1,ASSPGSGGSGYNEQF
TRBV7-6,TRBD1,TRBJ2-7,ASSWDSNYEQY
TRBV4-2,TRBD2,TRBJ2-5,ASSQVATAGTSEETQY
TRBV23-1,-,TRBJ1-1,ASSQSGSMNTEAF
TRBV30,-,TRBJ2-3,AWSTTTDTQY
TRBV19,-,TRBJ1-5,ASRTELNQPQH
TRBV5-1,TRBD2,TRBJ2-3,ASRAGGPGSTDTQY
TRBV15,-,TRBJ1-5,ATSRDPRRYSNQPQH
TRBV7-9,-,TRBJ2-7,ASSSQGYEQY
TRBV6-6,-,TRBJ2-7,ASSVGQPYEQY
TRBV28,-,TRBJ1-4,ASQLGVTNEKLF
TRBV10-1,-,TRBJ1-4,ASSEGGIQGGELF
TRBV29-1,-,TRBJ2-5,SVERGDQETQY
TRBV10-2,-,TRBJ2-2,ACGGQPNTGELF
TRBV2,-,TRBJ2-1,ASSLDLSLNEQF
TRBV11-2,-,TRBJ2-7,ASSLATGVSYEQY
TRBV6-6,-,TRBJ1-5,ASSPRDGNQPQH
TRBV2,-,TRBJ2-4,ASSEKGFGKNIQY
TRBV30,-,TRBJ1-6,AWRIVGPTEGSPLH